These 7 T cell receptor beta chains share one sample of origin, sequenced in a study of memory CD4+ T cells and cytomegalovirus serostatus. TCRdb keeps only in-frame clones here, not all; method: immunoSEQ multiplex PCR. Of tens of thousands of clones in the sample, about 79% were seen once. The sort gate was single viable CD3+CD4+CD8-CD45RO+ cells for memory CD4+ T cells. Sequenced: memory CD4+ T cells from blood. The source is an adult in good health and CMV-seronegative.

This clone was recorded only once. The V and J genes are TRBV19 and TRBJ2-1; a possible D gene is TRBD2 (6 bases). Germline CDR1 reads LNHDA; CDR2 reads SQIVND (reference sequence). The CDR3 runs 16 residues. Trimming removed 5 bases from V and 2 bases from J, with 16 bases in between. The DNA for the CDR3 is TGTGCCAGTAGTCCTACTAGCCGGAGAGCCTACAATGAGCAGTTCTTC. This translates into CASSPTSRRAYNEQFF. Filled out from reference TRBV19 and TRBJ2-1, the complete variable domain reads DGGITQSPKYLFRKEGQNVTLSCEQNLNHDAMYWYRQDPGQGLRLIYYSQIVNDFQKGDIAEGYSVSREKKESFPLTVTSAQKNPTAFYLCASSPTSRRAYNEQFFGPGTRLTVL.

About this clone itself: Its ends do not fully match the called genes, so a read error is possible. V is TRBV5-4 and J is TRBJ2-1; D unclear. Germline assignment: CDR1 SGHNT and CDR2 YYREEE (reference sequence). The CDR3 sequence is 13 residues long. CDR3 loop: CASRLAVGFEQFF. As DNA, the CDR3 is TGTGCCAGCAGATTGGCGGTCGGGTTTGAGCAGTTCTTC. Filled out from reference TRBV5-4 and TRBJ2-1, the complete variable domain reads ETGVTQSPTHLIKTRGQQVTLRCSSQSGHNTVSWYQQALGQGPQFIFQYYREEENGRGNFPPRFSGLQFPNYSSELNVNALELDDSALYLCASRLAVGFEQFFGPGTRLTVL.

J is TRBJ1-1 and V is TRBV2; 8 bases are a match to TRBD1. Germline V gives CDR1 SNHLY, CDR2 FYNNEI. This CDR3 has 14 residues. Trimming at V came to 5 bases and at J to 1 base, leaving 3 bases not matched to a gene. CDR3 sequence (DNA): TGTGCCAGCAGTTTACAGGGGGGGAACACTGAAGCTTTCTTT. It translates to CASSLQGGNTEAFF.

V usage is TRBV27 and J usage is TRBJ1-1; possibly TRBD1 for D (5 bases). V lost 4 bases and J lost 3, with 12 bases in between. The CDR3 loop spans 14 amino acids. The germline gives CDR1 MNHEY, CDR2 SMNVEV (reference sequence). CDR3 nucleotides: TGTGCCAGCAGTTACGGCTTGGGGGACACTGAAGCTTTCTTT. It specifies CASSYGLGDTEAFF.

This chain connects TRBV11-3 to TRBJ2-6; no clear D gene. The length of the CDR3 is 13 residues. Deletions cut 3 bases from V and 2 bases from J, with 2 bases between. Germline V CDR1 and CDR2: SGHNT, YENEEA. CDR3 coding DNA: TGTGCCAGCAGCTTCCCTGGGGCCAACGTCCTGACTTTC. This codes for CASSFPGANVLTF.

The V gene is TRBV7-2, the J gene TRBJ2-1, with 11 bases lining up with TRBD1. V shed 4 bases and J 6 bases; nucleotides not matched to a gene: 5. CDR1 is SGHTA and CDR2 is FQGNSA in the germline V gene. CDR3 size: 15 residues. The CDR3 region is CASSSDRGLGNEQFF. In DNA, the CDR3 is TGTGCCAGCAGCTCGGACAGGGGGCTCGGCAATGAGCAGTTCTTC. The complete variable domain, with remaining parts taken from reference TRBV7-2 and TRBJ2-1, reads GAGVSQSPSNKVTEKGKDVELRCDPISGHTALYWYRQSLGQGLEFLIYFQGNSAPDKSGLPSDRFSAERTGGSVSTLTIQRTQQEDSAVYLCASSSDRGLGNEQFFGPGTRLTVL.

The rearrangement uses TRBV7-9 and TRBJ1-1; 9 nucleotides align to TRBD1. This CDR3 is built from 15 residues. Trimming removed 5 bases from V and 3 bases from J; junction bases left unmatched: 7. Germline CDR1 reads SEHNR; CDR2 reads FQNEAQ (reference sequence). CDR3 amino acids: CASSAWTGADTEAFF. As DNA, the CDR3 is TGTGCCAGCAGCGCCTGGACAGGGGCTGACACTGAAGCTTTCTTT.